This T cell receptor beta chain was captured in a study of blood T cell repertoires in COVID-19. Profiling relied on immunoSEQ multiplex PCR, and the TCRdb table lists in-frame clones only, not all of them. The sample lists 400,000 to 550,000 clones; roughly nine tenths were seen once. The CDR3 has 14 residues. Germline V gene sequence: CDR1 SQVTM, CDR2 ANQGSEA. The ends were cut back, 5 bases at V and 2 bases at J, with 16 bases in the middle. The genes are TRBV29-1 and TRBJ2-7; a weak D match, TRBD2 (5 bases). This receptor was obtained from a woman aged 18-35 years with acute COVID-19. The sample was PBMCs or T cells enriched from blood (not recorded which). As DNA, the CDR3 is TGCAGCGTTCGTGGCCTGGACTTAACCTACGAGCAGTACTTC. Protein: CSVRGLDLTYEQYF.